Following are 30 T cell receptor beta chains from one sample sequenced in a study of beta chain features in type 1 diabetes listed by TCRdb under 2018. Libraries were made using the immunoSEQ multiplex PCR assay. The High Capacity cDNA Reverse Transcription Kit was used to reverse transcribe all of the isolated RNA, meaning that expressed TCRB transcripts were what got sequenced. TCRdb provides this immuneACCESS table in a form limited to in-frame rearrangements. Some clones are lacking; in checked studies, under half of them reflect an unresolved V gene, and why the rest are absent is not known. The sample yields approximately 120,000 clones; 30% to 40% were counted once. In total, the top ten clones hold approximately 0.065% of the sample. The sample comprised stem cell memory CD4+ T cells from blood. Interpreted using the paper, the cell subset or site label stands for: stem cell-like memory CD4+ T cells. These receptors all stem from a young woman in good health.

The chain couples TRBV15 to TRBJ2-1; the match to TRBD2 covers 11 bases. This CDR3 is built from 15 residues. After removal of 4 bases from V and 15 bases from J, the junction contained 14 bases not matched to a gene. Germline CDR1 LNHNV, CDR2 YYDKDF (reference sequence). As DNA, the CDR3 is TGTGCCACCAGCAAGAGGGGGCTAGCGGGAGGTTTTCTGTTCTTC. Encoded protein: CATSKRGLAGGFLFF.

The chain links TRBV9 to TRBJ2-3, with a possible D match to TRBD2 (5 bases). Trimming left V 2 bases short and J 5 bases short, with 18 bases between. The CDR3 totals 16 residues. The germline V gene encodes CDR1 SGDLS and CDR2 YYNGEE. CDR3: CASSVEAAFLQDTQYF. The CDR3 DNA reads as TGTGCCAGCAGCGTCGAAGCGGCTTTTCTTCAAGATACGCAGTATTTT. The full variable domain, its missing parts supplied by reference TRBV9 and TRBJ2-3, is DSGVTQTPKHLITATGQRVTLRCSPRSGDLSVYWYQQSLDQGLQFLIQYYNGEERAKGNILERFSAQQFPDLHSELNLSSLELGDSALYFCASSVEAAFLQDTQYFGPGTRLTVL.

This rearrangement joins TRBV7-2 to TRBJ1-2; 7 bases agree with TRBD1. The ends lost 5 bases at V and 4 bases at J; junction bases unmatched: 13. Germline assignment: CDR1 SGHTA and CDR2 FQGNSA. The CDR3 contains 16 residues. This CDR3 is CASSQGFPGGGYGYTF. The CDR3 bases are TGTGCCAGCAGCCAAGGGTTTCCAGGGGGAGGCTATGGCTACACCTTC.

A few counts support this clone. The junction departs from germline at one end; a sequencing error may be responsible. The genes are TRBV7-7 and TRBJ2-1, with 7 bases that match TRBD2. The germline V gene encodes CDR1 SSHAT and CDR2 FNYEAQ (reference sequence). The CDR3 runs to 17 residues. The CDR3 reads CASSLGKRGGPQDEQFF. In nucleotides, the CDR3 is TGTGCTAGCAGCTTAGGAAAGCGGGGAGGGCCCCAGGATGAGCAGTTCTTC.

This clone occurred a few times. The V gene is TRBV20-1, the J gene TRBJ2-1, with a possible D match to TRBD1 (7 bases). The CDR3 length is 11 residues. Trimming stripped 5 bases from V and 9 bases from J, with 11 bases between. Germline CDR1 reads DFQATT; CDR2 reads SNEGSKA (reference sequence). This chain's CDR3 is CSASRGAEQFF. CDR3 DNA: TGCAGTGCTTCCAGGGGGGCTGAGCAGTTCTTC.

A few counts support this clone. The chain carries TRBV25-1 and TRBJ2-3; D is ambiguous. CDR1 MGHDK and CDR2 SYGVNS come from the germline V gene. V lost 4 bases, J lost 2 bases, and 7 bases lay in between. The length of the CDR3 is 13 residues. The CDR3 here is CASSAQITDTQYF. The DNA for the CDR3 is TGTGCCAGCAGTGCACAGATCACAGATACGCAGTATTTT.

The sample holds a few counts of this clone. The chain joins TRBV19 to TRBJ2-2; D uncertain. Germline V CDR1 and CDR2: LNHDA, SQIVND (reference sequence). Trimming shortened V by 1 base and J by 1 base, and 10 bases separated the two germline ends. The CDR3 extends over 16 amino acids. As DNA, the CDR3 is TGTGCCAGTAGTATAGTCACGCGGAGGAACACCGGGGAGCTGTTTTTT. It is translated as CASSIVTRRNTGELFF.

The genes are TRBV10-3 and TRBJ1-3; D ambiguous. The length of the CDR3 is 13 residues. The germline CDR1 and CDR2 sequences are ENHRY and SYGVKD. Deletions cut 10 bases from V and 0 bases from J, with 10 bases between. The CDR3 nucleotides read TGTGCCACCAATGACTACTCTGGAAACACCATATATTTT. Its translation is CATNDYSGNTIYF.

The chain's CDR3 is CASSQDLASGVNNEQFF. CDR3 sequence (DNA): TGCGCCAGCAGCCAAGATCTGGCTAGCGGGGTAAACAATGAGCAGTTCTTC. V gene TRBV4-3 combines with J gene TRBJ2-1; 9 bases align to TRBD2. Trimming removed 0 bases from V and 5 bases from J; junction bases left unmatched: 8. CDR1 LGHNA and CDR2 YSLEER come from the germline V gene. The CDR3 runs to 17 residues.

In its sample, this clone was seen a few times. The chain is built from TRBV7-2 and TRBJ2-7; D is uncertain. Germline CDR1 is SGHTA and CDR2 is FQGNSA. V lost 5 bases, J lost 4 bases, and 12 bases lay in between. This CDR3 is 13 amino acids long. The CDR3 DNA follows: TGTGCCAGCAGCCCCAGACATCTTTACGAGCAGTACTTC. It specifies CASSPRHLYEQYF.

This clone has a handful of counts. This chain uses TRBV14 with TRBJ1-5, with a weak D call TRBD1 (5 bases). The germline V and J ends were trimmed by 3 bases and 7 bases, with 16 bases remaining between them. Germline CDR1 is SGHDN and CDR2 is FVKESK. CDR3 length: 15 residues. CDR3 sequence: CASSQPRRGSQPQHF. Here the CDR3 DNA reads TGTGCCAGCAGCCAGCCCAGGCGGGGGAGCCAGCCCCAGCATTTT. The full variable domain, rest sourced from reference TRBV14 and TRBJ1-5, is EAGVTQFPSHSVIEKGQTVTLRCDPISGHDNLYWYRRVMGKEIKFLLHFVKESKQDESGMPNNRFLAERTGGTYSTLKVQPAELEDSGVYFCASSQPRRGSQPQHFGDGTRLSIL.

The chain is built from TRBV6-5 and TRBJ1-1, with D perhaps TRBD1 (6 bases). The CDR3 totals 14 residues. Germline V CDR1 and CDR2: MNHEY, SVGAGI. The germline V and J ends were trimmed by 0 bases and 3 bases, with 8 bases remaining between them. CDR3 nucleotides: TGTGCCAGCAGTTACTCATCAGGGGACACTGAAGCTTTCTTT. Translating gives CASSYSSGDTEAFF.

The genes are TRBV27 and TRBJ2-7, with 8 bases lining up with TRBD2. V lost 4 bases to trimming and J lost 9 bases; unmatched junction nucleotides: 8. Germline lookup yields CDR1 MNHEY and CDR2 SMNVEV (reference sequence). CDR3 length: 13 residues. CDR3 DNA: TGTGCCAGCAGTTCTGGACTAGCCGGGGGGCAGTACTTC. It yields the protein CASSSGLAGGQYF.

This clone was found a few times. The genes are TRBV10-3 and TRBJ2-6, with 12 nucleotides matching TRBD2. The CDR3 totals 18 residues. Trimming at V came to 4 bases and at J to 0 bases, leaving 4 bases not matched to a gene. The germline V gene encodes CDR1 ENHRY and CDR2 SYGVKD. CDR3 DNA: TGTGCCATCAGTGCCGGACTAGCGGGATACTCTGGGGCCAACGTCCTGACTTTC. This sequence encodes CAISAGLAGYSGANVLTF.

In this sample, this clone turned up once. The chain has TRBV5-1 and TRBJ1-2; D call uncertain. Germline lookup yields CDR1 SGHRS and CDR2 YFSETQ. The CDR3 totals 13 residues. Trimming took off 4 bases at V and 8 bases at J, with 15 bases between the two ends. The CDR3 nucleotides are TGCGCCAGCAGCCCCGTCGGGGTCGGCGGCTACACCTTC. It codes for CASSPVGVGGYTF.

The rearrangement links TRBV13 to TRBJ2-3; D is uncertain. V lost 5 bases and J 5 bases, leaving 8 bases between the germline ends. The germline V gene has CDR1 PRHDT and CDR2 FYEKMQ (reference sequence). This CDR3 is 12 amino acids long. CDR3 nucleotide sequence: TGTGCCAGCAGCCCCCTGAGAGATACGCAGTATTTT. Amino acid sequence: CASSPLRDTQYF.

The chain employs TRBV4-3 and TRBJ2-1; possibly TRBD2 for D (5 bases). Deletions cut 1 base from V and 3 bases from J, with 13 bases between. Germline CDR1 reads LGHNA; CDR2 reads YSLEER. This CDR3 comprises 16 residues. The CDR3 reads CASSQVLRAGYNEQFF. In DNA, the CDR3 is TGCGCCAGCAGCCAAGTTCTGCGGGCCGGCTACAATGAGCAGTTCTTC.

This clone is a singleton in its sample. The genes are TRBV6-5 and TRBJ2-7; 7 nucleotides agree with TRBD1. V trimming: 5 bases; J trimming: 2 bases; junction bases outside the gene matches: 6. The length of the CDR3 is 14 residues. CDR1 is MNHEY, CDR2 SVGAGI, per germline. The CDR3, as DNA: TGTGCCAGCAGTCAGACAGGGTTGCCCTACGAGCAGTACTTC. Its translation: CASSQTGLPYEQYF.

V is TRBV28 and J is TRBJ1-5; 7 nucleotides line up with TRBD1. Germline lookup yields CDR1 MDHEN and CDR2 SYDVKM. The CDR3 runs to 14 residues. Trimming took 8 bases from V and 2 from J; bases not matched to a gene: 6. The CDR3 bases are TGTGCCAGCCTCGGGACAGCTGGCAATCAGCCCCAGCATTTT. It yields the protein CASLGTAGNQPQHF.

This chain connects TRBV29-1 to TRBJ2-1; 13 bases line up with TRBD2. Trimming at V came to 6 bases and at J to 4 bases, leaving 21 bases not matched to a gene. Germline V CDR1 and CDR2: SQVTM, ANQGSEA. The CDR3 has 20 amino acids. CDR3 in DNA: TGCAGCGTAGGCCCTGGACTAGCGGGAGTTCGGGGGGTTTTTTACAATGAGCAGTTCTTC. Translated: CSVGPGLAGVRGVFYNEQFF.

The chain combines TRBV28 with TRBJ2-1; no definite D call. CDR1 is MDHEN, CDR2 SYDVKM, per germline. The V gene lost 8 bases and the J gene lost 0 bases, with 8 bases spanning the gap. The CDR3 has 13 amino acids. CDR3 region: CASVESSYNEQFF. CDR3 bases: TGTGCCAGCGTTGAGAGCTCCTACAATGAGCAGTTCTTC.

J is TRBJ2-7 and V is TRBV4-3, with 9 bases aligning to TRBD2. The CDR3 length is 14 residues. V was pared by 1 base and J by 3 bases, with 1 base of the junction left unmatched. Germline V gene data show CDR1 as LGHNA and CDR2 as YSLEER. The CDR3 loop reads CASSQGLAVYEQYF. The CDR3 DNA reads TGCGCCAGCAGCCAAGGACTAGCGGTCTACGAGCAGTACTTC.

This clone was picked up a small number of times. The chain employs TRBV25-1 and TRBJ2-7; D is unresolved. Germline lookup yields CDR1 MGHDK and CDR2 SYGVNS. This CDR3 is built from 13 residues. V was cut by 2 bases and J by 3 bases, with 8 bases left in between. The CDR3 here is CASSEGSVYEQYF. The CDR3 DNA follows: TGTGCCAGCAGTGAAGGTAGTGTCTACGAGCAGTACTTC.

This clone was found a few times. V and J are TRBV28 and TRBJ2-7; TRBD2 agrees at 13 bases. CDR3 length: 16 residues. The ends lost 4 bases at V and 0 bases at J; junction bases unmatched: 3. Germline lookup yields CDR1 MDHEN and CDR2 SYDVKM. Here the CDR3 reads CASSSGLAGVSYEQYF. The CDR3, as DNA: TGTGCCAGCAGTTCAGGACTAGCGGGGGTCTCCTACGAGCAGTACTTC.

A word on this clone: Other DNA sequences in the same sample also yield this CDR3. This chain connects TRBV5-1 to TRBJ2-5, with 9 bases aligning to TRBD1. The CDR3 extends over 14 amino acids. V gave up 4 bases and J gave up 5 bases; unmatched junction bases: 6. The germline gives CDR1 SGHRS, CDR2 YFSETQ. In DNA form, the CDR3 reads TGCGCCAGCAGCCCCTACAGGGGGCGTGAGACCCAGTACTTC. Translating it yields CASSPYRGRETQYF. Full variable domain (outside the CDR3, taken from reference TRBV5-1 and TRBJ2-5): KAGVTQTPRYLIKTRGQQVTLSCSPISGHRSVSWYQQTPGQGLQFLFEYFSETQRNKGNFPGRFSGRQFSNSRSEMNVSTLELGDSALYLCASSPYRGRETQYFGPGTRLLVL.

This clone showed up just a few times. The chain links TRBV2 to TRBJ1-2, with 11 bases matching TRBD1. CDR3 length: 14 residues. Germline CDR1 reads SNHLY; CDR2 reads FYNNEI. J gave up 5 bases and V 5 bases, and 4 bases lay outside the gene matches. DNA of the CDR3: TGTGCCAGCAGTTGGACAGGGGGCCCTTATGGCTACACCTTC. It specifies CASSWTGGPYGYTF. Combining the CDR3 with reference TRBV2 and TRBJ1-2 gives the whole variable domain EPEVTQTPSHQVTQMGQEVILRCVPISNHLYFYWYRQILGQKVEFLVSFYNNEISEKSEIFDDQFSVERPDGSNFTLKIRSTKLEDSAMYFCASSWTGGPYGYTFGSGTRLTVV.

This chain joins TRBV7-9 and TRBJ2-3; D is possibly TRBD1 (6 bases). The CDR3 contains 13 residues. From germline, CDR1 is SEHNR and CDR2 FQNEAQ (reference sequence). V lost 6 bases to trimming and J lost 5 bases, with 12 bases between them. Here the CDR3 DNA reads TGTGCCAGCAGTTACACAGGGTTAGATACGCAGTATTTT. As protein: CASSYTGLDTQYF.

This clone was counted only a few times. The rearrangement uses TRBV5-1 and TRBJ2-5; the match to TRBD2 covers 13 bases. Germline V gene lookup returns CDR1 SGHRS and CDR2 YFSETQ. The CDR3 spans 15 residues. J was trimmed by 1 base and V by 5 bases; bases with no gene match: 2. The CDR3 nucleotides read TGCGCCAGCAGGGGACTAGCGGGACCCCAAGAGACCCAGTACTTC. Residues: CASRGLAGPQETQYF.

The chain recombines TRBV11-2 with TRBJ2-2, with 8 bases identical to TRBD2. The J segment lost 5 bases and the V segment lost 3 bases, leaving 8 bases of the junction unmatched. The CDR3 spans 16 residues. Looked up from germline, CDR1 is SGHAT and CDR2 is FQNNGV. For the CDR3, the DNA is TGTGCCAGCAGCTTCCGAGCGGGAGCCGATACCGGGGAGCTGTTTTTT. Protein sequence: CASSFRAGADTGELFF.

A few counts support this clone. The CDR3 sequence is CAISSSAYYEQYF. For the CDR3, the DNA is TGTGCCATCAGTTCTAGCGCTTACTACGAGCAGTACTTC. The chain employs TRBV10-3 and TRBJ2-7, with D perhaps TRBD2 (6 bases). Trimming took off 5 bases at V and 3 bases at J, with 11 bases between the two ends. The germline gives CDR1 ENHRY, CDR2 SYGVKD. There are 13 residues in the CDR3.